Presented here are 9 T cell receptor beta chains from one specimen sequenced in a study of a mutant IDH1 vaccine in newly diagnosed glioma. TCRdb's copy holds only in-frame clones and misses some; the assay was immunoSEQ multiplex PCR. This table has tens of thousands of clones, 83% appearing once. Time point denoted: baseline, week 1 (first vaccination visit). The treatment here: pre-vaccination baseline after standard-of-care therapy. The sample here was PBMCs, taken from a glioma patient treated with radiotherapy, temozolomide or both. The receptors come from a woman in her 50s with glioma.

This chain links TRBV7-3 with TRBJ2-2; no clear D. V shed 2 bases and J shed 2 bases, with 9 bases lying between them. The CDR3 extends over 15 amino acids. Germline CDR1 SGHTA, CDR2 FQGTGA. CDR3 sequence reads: CASSLADINTGELFF. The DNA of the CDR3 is TGTGCCAGCAGCTTAGCCGACATCAACACCGGGGAGCTGTTTTTT.

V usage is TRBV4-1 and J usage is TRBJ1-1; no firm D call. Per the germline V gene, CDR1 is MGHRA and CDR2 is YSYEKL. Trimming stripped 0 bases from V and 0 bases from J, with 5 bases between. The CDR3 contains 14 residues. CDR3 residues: CASSQEDLNTEAFF. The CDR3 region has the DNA TGCGCCAGCAGCCAAGAGGACTTGAACACTGAAGCTTTCTTT.

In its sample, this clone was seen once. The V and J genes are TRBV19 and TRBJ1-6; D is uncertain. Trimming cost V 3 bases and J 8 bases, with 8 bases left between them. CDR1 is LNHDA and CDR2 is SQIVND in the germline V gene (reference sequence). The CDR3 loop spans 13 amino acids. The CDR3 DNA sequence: TGTGCCAGTAGTATGATGGCGGATTCACCCCTCCACTTT. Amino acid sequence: CASSMMADSPLHF.

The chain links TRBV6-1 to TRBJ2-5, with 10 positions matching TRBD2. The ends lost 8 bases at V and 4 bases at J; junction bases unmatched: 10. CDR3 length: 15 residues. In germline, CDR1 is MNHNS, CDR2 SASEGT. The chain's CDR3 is CASRPAGGRAETQYF. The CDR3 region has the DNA TGTGCCAGCCGGCCAGCGGGGGGGCGGGCAGAGACCCAGTACTTC.

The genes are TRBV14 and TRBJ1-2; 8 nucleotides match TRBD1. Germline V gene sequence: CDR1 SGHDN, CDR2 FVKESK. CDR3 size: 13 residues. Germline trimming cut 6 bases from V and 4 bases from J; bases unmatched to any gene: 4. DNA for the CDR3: TGTGCCAGCAGGCCAGGGACAGGCTATGGCTACACCTTC. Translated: CASRPGTGYGYTF.

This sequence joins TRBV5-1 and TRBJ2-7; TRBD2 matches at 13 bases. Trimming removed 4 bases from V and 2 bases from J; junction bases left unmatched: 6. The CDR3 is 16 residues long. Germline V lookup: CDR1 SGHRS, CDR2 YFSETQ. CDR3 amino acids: CASSKGLAGDAYEQYF. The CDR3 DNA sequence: TGCGCCAGCAGCAAAGGACTAGCGGGGGACGCCTACGAGCAGTACTTC.

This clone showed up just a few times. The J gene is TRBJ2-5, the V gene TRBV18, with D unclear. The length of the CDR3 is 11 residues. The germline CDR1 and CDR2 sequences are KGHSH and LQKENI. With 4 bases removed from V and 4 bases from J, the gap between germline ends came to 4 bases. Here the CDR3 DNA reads TGTGCCAGCTCACTGGGAGAGACCCAGTACTTC. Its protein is CASSLGETQYF.

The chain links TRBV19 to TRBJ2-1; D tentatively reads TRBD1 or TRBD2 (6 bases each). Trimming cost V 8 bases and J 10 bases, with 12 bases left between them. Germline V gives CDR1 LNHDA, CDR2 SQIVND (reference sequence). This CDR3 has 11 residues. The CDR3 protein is CASEQGGEQFF. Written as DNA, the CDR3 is TGTGCCAGTGAACAGGGAGGCGAGCAGTTCTTC.

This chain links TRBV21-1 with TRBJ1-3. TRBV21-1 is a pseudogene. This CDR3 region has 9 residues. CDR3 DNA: TGTGCCAGCCGGACCGGGTCGTGGTTT. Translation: CASRTGSWF.